This T cell receptor beta chain emerged from a study of PD-1 blockade in classical Hodgkin lymphoma. Points from the study as a whole: Patients newly diagnosed and complete responders had comparable baseline diversity.

The time point: cycle 4 day 1 (C4D1), after 5 to 7 weeks of nivolumab. All trial patients relapsed after autologous stem cell transplantation. Complete response, partial response or progressive disease were the best responses. Assay used: immunoSEQ multiplex PCR; TCRdb lists only in-frame clones, some missing. The sample lists approximately 89,000 clones, about 83% occurring once. As for this clone: Its antigen is as yet unknown.

Germline CDR1 is SGHNT and CDR2 is YYREEE (reference sequence). CDR3 size: 17 residues. V trimming: 4 bases; J trimming: 7 bases; junction bases outside the gene matches: 17. The V and J genes are TRBV5-4 and TRBJ2-1; 7 bases line up with TRBD1. The sequencing used peripheral blood mononuclear cells (PBMCs), collected before the fourth cycle of nivolumab. The TCR was taken from a human donor with classical Hodgkin lymphoma. The CDR3 spells CASSEKGGANLFNEQFF. The CDR3 DNA reads TGTGCCAGCAGCGAGAAAGGGGGCGCTAACTTATTTAATGAGCAGTTCTTC.